This is a list of T cell receptor beta chains from one sample in a study of T cell changes during pregnancy in multiple sclerosis. Assay: immunoSEQ multiplex PCR; the TCRdb copy retains only in-frame clones and omits some. The sample has approximately 89,000 clones, 94% seen once. This specimen was peripheral blood, taken in the third trimester of pregnancy. Receptor source: a female donor with multiple sclerosis, enrolled in a pregnancy study. CDR3s include the opening cysteine and the closing phenylalanine or tryptophan. A D gene is named only where the DNA matches it firmly. Clone size is shown for a subset of rows, as once, few, many or a class of expanded clone.

D: -
size: few
J: TRBJ1-1
V: TRBV7-3
DNA: TGTGCCAGCAGCTTAAGAACTGACACTGAAGCTTTCTTT
CDR3: CASSLRTDTEAFF

D: -
size: -
J: TRBJ2-7
V: TRBV5-1
DNA: TGCGCCAGCAGCTTGACTCAGGGTAACTACGAGCAGTACTTC
CDR3: CASSLTQGNYEQYF

D: TRBD1
size: -
J: TRBJ2-3
V: TRBV5-4
DNA: TGTGCCAGCAGCTTGGACAGGGGCGGGTTCACAGATACGCAGTATTTT
CDR3: CASSLDRGGFTDTQYF

D: -
size: -
J: TRBJ1-2
V: TRBV9
DNA: TGTGCCAGCAGCGCCACAGGGCTGACGAGGGATGGCTACACCTTC
CDR3: CASSATGLTRDGYTF

D: TRBD1
size: -
J: TRBJ1-5
V: TRBV6-5
DNA: TGTGCCAGCAGGCCGGGACAGGGGTTTGGGCCCCAGCATTTT
CDR3: CASRPGQGFGPQHF

D: TRBD2
size: -
J: TRBJ2-3
V: TRBV7-2
DNA: TGTGCCAGCAGCTTAGTGGGCGGGGGTAGCACAGATACGCAGTATTTT
CDR3: CASSLVGGGSTDTQYF

D: -
size: -
J: TRBJ1-1
V: TRBV7-8
DNA: TGTGCCAGCAGCCCAACTCGACAGTTCACTGAAGCTTTCTTT
CDR3: CASSPTRQFTEAFF

D: -
size: once
J: TRBJ1-1
V: TRBV19
DNA: TGTGCCAGTTCACAGGGATTGAACACTGAAGCTTTCTTT
CDR3: CASSQGLNTEAFF

D: TRBD1
size: -
J: TRBJ2-3
V: TRBV27
DNA: TGTGCCAGCAGTTCAGGGGGCGTAATTTTCGGCACAGATACGCAGTATTTT
CDR3: CASSSGGVIFGTDTQYF

D: -
size: -
J: TRBJ1-5
V: TRBV19
DNA: TGTGCCAGTAGTAACAGCCAGCCCCAGCATTTT
CDR3: CASSNSQPQHF

D: -
size: -
J: TRBJ1-5
V: TRBV6-1
DNA: TGTGCCAGCAGTCGGGACTTTAGCAATCAGCCCCAGCATTTT
CDR3: CASSRDFSNQPQHF

D: -
size: many
J: TRBJ2-2
V: TRBV7-2
DNA: TGTGCCAGCAGCTTAGGGACTAACACCGGGGAGCTGTTTTTT
CDR3: CASSLGTNTGELFF

D: -
size: once
J: TRBJ1-3
V: TRBV28
DNA: TGTGCCAGCAGTTTACAGGGCCCTTCTGGAAACACCATATATTTT
CDR3: CASSLQGPSGNTIYF

D: TRBD1
size: once
J: TRBJ1-1
V: TRBV19
DNA: TGTGCCAGTAGTAGACAGAGAGGAGATGACAGGGAGGTTGGCGCTTTCTTT
CDR3: CASSRQRGDDREVGAFF

D: -
size: -
J: TRBJ1-3
V: TRBV11-2
DNA: TGTGCCAGCAGCCCAATCGACAGGATTTTTCGAAACACCATATATTTT
CDR3: CASSPIDRIFRNTIYF

D: TRBD2
size: once
J: TRBJ2-3
V: TRBV4-1
DNA: TGCGCCAGCAGCCAAGGACTAGCGGGGCTGTCACTAGGGACAGATACGCAGTATTTT
CDR3: CASSQGLAGLSLGTDTQYF

D: -
size: -
J: TRBJ2-7
V: TRBV30
DNA: TGTGCCTGGAGCAGGGGAAGCTCCTACGAGCAGTACTTC
CDR3: CAWSRGSSYEQYF